This TCR beta chain comes out of a study of T cells in tuberculosis. Per the germline V gene, CDR1 is SGHRS and CDR2 is YFSETQ. The CDR3 contains 15 residues. With 4 bases clipped from V and 4 bases from J, the junction kept 9 bases outside the gene matches. The assay was immunoSEQ multiplex PCR, and TCRdb's table has in-frame clones only and misses some. The data hold about 43,000 clones, with approximately 94% observed a single time. Sequencing was carried out using PBMCs. The receptor comes from a donor aged 10 to 29 with latent tuberculosis or without tuberculosis infection. Some clones in this sample may be carry-over from other donors' samples. The gene calls are TRBV5-1 and TRBJ2-7; TRBD1 agrees at 9 bases. The CDR3: CASSKGPGQGYEQYF. In DNA form, the CDR3 reads TGCGCCAGCAGCAAAGGGCCGGGACAGGGATACGAGCAGTACTTC.